What follows describes a single T cell receptor (beta chain). immunoSEQ v3.0 was run at survey level. Sequencing used immunoSEQ multiplex PCR; TCRdb keeps in-frame clones, though not all of them. The sample holds about 17,000 clones, roughly nine tenths seen once. The data originate from a study of long-term antiretroviral therapy in people with HIV. CDR1 is MNHEY and CDR2 is SMNVEV in the germline V gene (reference sequence). There are 15 residues in the CDR3. The V end was cut by 5 bases, the J end by 2 bases, with 16 bases between. This clonotype was sampled from a woman aged 40 to 55 with HIV. The chain has TRBV27 and TRBJ2-7; D gene ambiguous. Specimen: unsorted PBMCs, collected 0.6 years after starting antiretroviral therapy. The CDR3 DNA reads as TGTGCCAGCAGTCCCCACCCCGTGTGGGCCTACGAGCAGTACTTC. Encoded protein: CASSPHPVWAYEQYF.